These 17 T cell receptor beta chains were sequenced from one sample in a study of blood T cell repertoires in COVID-19. Produced via immunoSEQ multiplex PCR; TCRdb's table is partial and in-frame only. The table lists some 240,000 clones, about nine tenths of them singletons. The sequenced material came from peripheral blood. These receptors originate from a man in his 60s who had recovered from COVID-19.

The chain uses TRBV7-9 and TRBJ2-7; TRBD1 agrees at 11 bases. The CDR3 contains 15 residues. Losses at the gene ends were 2 bases for V and 9 bases for J; bases not matched to a gene: 9. Germline V gives CDR1 SEHNR, CDR2 FQNEAQ (reference sequence). The CDR3 coding sequence is TGTGCCAGCAGCTTATATGGACAGGGGGCTACGGCGCAGTACTTC. Residues: CASSLYGQGATAQYF. The whole variable domain, remainder taken from reference TRBV7-9 and TRBJ2-7, is DTGVSQNPRHKITKRGQNVTFRCDPISEHNRLYWYRQTLGQGPEFLTYFQNEAQLEKSRLLSDRFSAERPKGSFSTLEIQRTEQGDSAMYLCASSLYGQGATAQYFGPGTRLTVT.

This clone was counted a few times. The chain couples TRBV19 to TRBJ1-5; no firm D call. Trimming stripped 4 bases from V and 9 bases from J, with 13 bases between. CDR3 length: 13 residues. Germline V gives CDR1 LNHDA, CDR2 SQIVND (reference sequence). The chain's CDR3 is CASSTPAGRPQHF. The CDR3 DNA sequence: TGTGCCAGTAGTACTCCGGCAGGCCGGCCCCAGCATTTT.

V usage is TRBV14 and J usage is TRBJ2-3; perhaps TRBD2 as D (5 bases). The CDR3 is made up of 13 amino acids. CDR1 and CDR2 (germline): SGHDN, FVKESK. The ends were cut back, 4 bases at V and 5 bases at J, with 10 bases in the middle. The CDR3 nucleotides are TGTGCCAGCAGCCGAATCGGACTAGATACGCAGTATTTT. Translated: CASSRIGLDTQYF.

This chain connects TRBV7-2 to TRBJ2-7; the D gene is possibly TRBD2 (5 bases). Germline CDR1 SGHTA, CDR2 FQGNSA. The V gene lost 3 bases and the J gene lost 7 bases, with 13 bases spanning the gap. The CDR3 has 13 amino acids. The CDR3 DNA sequence: TGTGCCAGCAGCTTCGGACTCGTCTGGGAGCAGTACTTC. Amino acid sequence: CASSFGLVWEQYF.

The rearrangement joins TRBV7-8 to TRBJ2-3; D is possibly TRBD2 (6 bases). CDR3 length equals 14 residues. V was trimmed by 7 bases and J by 8 bases, leaving 19 bases between them. Germline-derived CDR1 and CDR2 are SGHVS and FQNEAQ. CDR3 in DNA: TGTGCCAGCAACCCCCAGGGACTGCAAAGTACGCAGTATTTT. Encoded protein: CASNPQGLQSTQYF.

This clone was found once. V and J are TRBV6-5 and TRBJ2-1; tentatively, D is TRBD2 (5 bases). V was pared by 5 bases and J by 4 bases, with 15 bases between. The V gene's germline CDR1 is MNHEY and CDR2 SVGAGI. The CDR3 has 15 residues. The CDR3: CASSLRGRPYNEQFF. The CDR3 nucleotides are TGTGCCAGCAGTCTCCGGGGTAGACCATACAATGAGCAGTTCTTC.

The chain has TRBV6-5 and TRBJ2-6; the D gene is possibly TRBD2 (6 bases). In germline, CDR1 is MNHEY, CDR2 SVGAGI. This CDR3 is built from 15 residues. The ends were cut back, 8 bases at V and 0 bases at J, with 11 bases in the middle. This CDR3 reads CASGGTRSGANVLTF. DNA for the CDR3: TGTGCCAGCGGGGGGACCCGCTCTGGGGCCAACGTCCTGACTTTC.

The chain employs TRBV10-3 and TRBJ2-1; TRBD2 matches at 13 bases. The germline CDR1 and CDR2 sequences are ENHRY and SYGVKD. Unmatched junction bases numbered 7, after V lost 7 bases and J lost 1 base. The CDR3 runs 17 residues. CDR3 protein: CAINAGTSGESYNEQFF. CDR3 nucleotide sequence: TGTGCCATCAACGCTGGGACTAGCGGGGAGTCCTACAATGAGCAGTTCTTC.

This clone has a single count. V is TRBV19 and J is TRBJ2-1; D perhaps matches TRBD1 (5 bases). CDR1 is LNHDA and CDR2 is SQIVND in the germline V gene (reference sequence). V was clipped by 7 bases and J by 0 bases, with 10 bases between them. This CDR3 has 14 residues. The CDR3 DNA sequence: TGTGCCAGTAAAAGGGGCGGCTCCTACAATGAGCAGTTCTTC. Translation: CASKRGGSYNEQFF. Together with reference TRBV19 and TRBJ2-1, the CDR3 gives the full variable domain: DGGITQSPKYLFRKEGQNVTLSCEQNLNHDAMYWYRQDPGQGLRLIYYSQIVNDFQKGDIAEGYSVSREKKESFPLTVTSAQKNPTAFYLCASKRGGSYNEQFFGPGTRLTVL.

The chain employs TRBV3-1 (or the pseudogene TRBV3-2) and TRBJ2-4; unclear D gene. The ends were cut back, 4 bases at V and 9 bases at J, with 13 bases in the middle. The CDR3 has 13 residues. Germline CDR1 LGHDT, CDR2 YNNKEL (reference sequence). CDR3 residues: CASSPWRGGIQYF. The CDR3 DNA sequence: TGTGCCAGCAGCCCCTGGAGAGGTGGCATTCAGTACTTC.

The CDR3 region has the DNA TGTGCCAGCAGCCCTAGACAGGCACCTTCCTACGAGCAGTACTTC. It encodes CASSPRQAPSYEQYF. This chain connects TRBV5-5 to TRBJ2-7, with a possible D match to TRBD1 (6 bases). V was clipped by 4 bases and J by 1 base, with 15 bases between them. The germline gives CDR1 SGHKS, CDR2 YYEKEE (reference sequence). The CDR3 is 15 residues long.

The gene calls are TRBV28 and TRBJ1-3; 9 bases match TRBD1. The germline CDR1 and CDR2 sequences are MDHEN and SYDVKM. With 5 bases clipped from V and 0 bases from J, the junction kept 8 bases outside the gene matches. This CDR3 region has 17 residues. The CDR3 DNA reads as TGTGCCAGCAGTACCCCACAGGGGGCTAACTCTGGAAACACCATATATTTT. Residues: CASSTPQGANSGNTIYF.

The V and J genes are TRBV6-5 and TRBJ2-7; D may be TRBD2 (5 bases). Trimming shortened V by 2 bases and J by 7 bases, and 12 bases separated the two germline ends. Germline V gives CDR1 MNHEY, CDR2 SVGAGI. The CDR3 loop spans 13 amino acids. The CDR3 coding sequence is TGTGCCAGCAGTTACCGCTACACGGGGGAGCAGTACTTC. Translated, it gives CASSYRYTGEQYF.

The J gene is TRBJ1-1, the V gene TRBV5-1, with 7 positions matching TRBD1. CDR3 length equals 15 residues. V lost 2 bases, J lost 3 bases, and 7 bases stayed unmatched. Germline V gene lookup returns CDR1 SGHRS and CDR2 YFSETQ. The CDR3, as DNA: TGCGCCAGCAGCTTAGGCAGGGGGTCGGACACTGAAGCTTTCTTT. Its protein product is CASSLGRGSDTEAFF.

This sequence joins TRBV5-8 and TRBJ2-7; TRBD2 matches 7 bases. In germline, CDR1 is SGHTS, CDR2 YDEGEE. This CDR3 has 15 amino acids. J was trimmed by 5 bases and V by 0 bases; bases with no gene match: 8. The CDR3 region is CASSLEGGRGNEQYF. The CDR3 DNA is TGTGCCAGCAGCTTGGAGGGAGGGAGGGGAAACGAGCAGTACTTC.

The V and J genes are TRBV7-8 and TRBJ2-1, with a weak D call TRBD2 (6 bases). Germline CDR1 reads SGHVS; CDR2 reads FQNEAQ. This CDR3 is 15 amino acids long. The germline V and J ends were trimmed by 4 bases and 2 bases, with 12 bases remaining between them. The CDR3 loop is CASSSGGFAYNEQFF. CDR3 bases: TGTGCCAGCAGCTCCGGGGGTTTCGCCTACAATGAGCAGTTCTTC.

The chain combines TRBV27 with TRBJ1-1; TRBD1 aligns across 7 bases. V lost 6 bases, J lost 1 base, and 5 bases stayed unmatched. The CDR3 is 14 residues long. Germline V gene sequence: CDR1 MNHEY, CDR2 SMNVEV (reference sequence). The CDR3 is CASSKGQQNTEAFF. DNA of the CDR3: TGTGCCAGCAGCAAGGGACAGCAGAACACTGAAGCTTTCTTT.